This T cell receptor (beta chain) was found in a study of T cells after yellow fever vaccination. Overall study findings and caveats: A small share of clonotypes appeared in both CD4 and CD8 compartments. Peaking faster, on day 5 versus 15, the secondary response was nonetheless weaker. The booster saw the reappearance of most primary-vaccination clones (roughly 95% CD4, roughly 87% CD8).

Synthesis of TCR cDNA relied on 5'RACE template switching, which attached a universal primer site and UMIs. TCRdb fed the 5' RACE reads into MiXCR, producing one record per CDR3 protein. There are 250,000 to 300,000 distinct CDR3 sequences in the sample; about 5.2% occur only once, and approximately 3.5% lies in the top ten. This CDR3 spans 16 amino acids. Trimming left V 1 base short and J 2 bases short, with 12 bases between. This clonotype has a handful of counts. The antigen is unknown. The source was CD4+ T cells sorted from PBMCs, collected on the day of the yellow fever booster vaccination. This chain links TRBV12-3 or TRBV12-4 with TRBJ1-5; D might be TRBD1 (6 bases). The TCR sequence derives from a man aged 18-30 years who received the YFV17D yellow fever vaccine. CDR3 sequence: CASSLVAGAGNQPQHF. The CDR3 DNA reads TGTGCCAGCAGTTTAGTCGCAGGGGCGGGCAATCAGCCCCAGCATTTT.